This T cell receptor (beta chain) originates from a study of early T cells in non-severe SARS-CoV-2 infection. Germline assignment: CDR1 MNHEY and CDR2 SMNVEV (reference sequence). The CDR3 covers 11 residues. Details on this clonotype: An end of the junction does not agree with germline; a read error may underlie this.

Each CDR3 protein gets one entry after TCRdb re-called the 5' RACE reads with MiXCR. The repertoire consists of around 44,000 distinct CDR3 sequences, with 6.5% to 9.5% occurring once and the leading ten covering 5% to 6.5%. The sequence was obtained from an adult who was a healthcare worker with PCR-confirmed SARS-CoV-2 infection or an uninfected control (not recorded which). The chain uses TRBV27 and TRBJ1-1, with D hard to call. The material sequenced was whole blood. CDR3 DNA sequence: TGTGCCCGCAGAGCGAACACTGAAGCTTTCTTT. Amino acids: CARRANTEAFF.